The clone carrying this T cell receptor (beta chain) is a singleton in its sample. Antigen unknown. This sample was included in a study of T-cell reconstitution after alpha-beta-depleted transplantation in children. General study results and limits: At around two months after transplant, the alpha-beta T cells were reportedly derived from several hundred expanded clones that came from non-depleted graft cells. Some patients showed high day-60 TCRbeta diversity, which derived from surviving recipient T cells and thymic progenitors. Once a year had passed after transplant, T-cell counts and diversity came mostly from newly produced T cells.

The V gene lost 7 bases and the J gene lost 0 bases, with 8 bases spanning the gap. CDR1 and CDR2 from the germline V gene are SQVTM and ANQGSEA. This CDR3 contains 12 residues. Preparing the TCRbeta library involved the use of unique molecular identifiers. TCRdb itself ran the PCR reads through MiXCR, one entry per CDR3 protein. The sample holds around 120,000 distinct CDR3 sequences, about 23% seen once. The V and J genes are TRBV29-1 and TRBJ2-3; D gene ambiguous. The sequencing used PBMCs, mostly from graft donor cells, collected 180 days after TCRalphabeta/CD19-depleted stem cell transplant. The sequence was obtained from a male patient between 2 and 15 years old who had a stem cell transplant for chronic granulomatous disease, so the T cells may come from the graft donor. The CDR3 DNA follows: TGCAGCGGCCGATTTAGCACAGATACGCAGTATTTT. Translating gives CSGRFSTDTQYF.